The text below deals with one T cell receptor (beta chain). The antigen is undetermined. This entry comes from a study of graft-versus-host responses after intestinal transplantation. In the study overall: The study gave all recipients anti-thymocyte globulin induction, then tacrolimus and steroids for about 3 years. Study-level results: GvH clonotypes were identified within recipient marrow, with a subset emerging first in ileum or blood.

Trimming removed 4 bases from V and 7 bases from J, with 11 bases in between. The CDR3 totals 13 residues. Germline V gene data show CDR1 as SEHNR and CDR2 as FQNEAQ (reference sequence). TCRdb's copy holds only in-frame clones and misses some; the assay was immunoSEQ multiplex PCR. The table lists 90,000 to 150,000 clones, around 96% of them singletons. The chain recombines TRBV7-9 with TRBJ2-1; no clear D gene. The material was unstimulated CD8+ T cells sorted from spleen or lymph node cells, obtained before intestinal transplant. The receptor was derived from a human donor who received an intestinal transplant. The CDR3 loop reads CASSSAPGNEQFF. The DNA of the CDR3 is TGTGCCAGCAGCTCCGCTCCAGGAAATGAGCAGTTCTTC.